This TCR beta chain was recovered during a study of control samples from healthy donors and cancer patients. This clone appeared a few times. The germline CDR1 and CDR2 sequences are MDHEN and SYDVKM. This CDR3 comprises 11 residues. Trimming pared 5 bases from V and 11 bases from J, leaving 10 bases between. Profiling relied on immunoSEQ multiplex PCR, and the TCRdb table lists in-frame clones only, not all of them. In the table there are 98,000 or so clones, around four fifths of which are singletons. Sample: blood. The chain recombines TRBV28 with TRBJ2-1; TRBD1 might be the D (6 bases). The sequence was collected from a man between 18 and 29 years old in good health. CDR3 residues: CASSIGQQQFF. The DNA of the CDR3 is TGTGCCAGCAGTATCGGACAGCAGCAGTTCTTC.